These T cell receptor beta chains were read from a single sample in a study of T-cell reconstitution after alpha-beta-depleted transplantation in children. Each CDR3 protein is one row after TCRdb ran MiXCR on the PCR reads. The sample carries 360,000 or so distinct CDR3 sequences, around 21% recorded once. This specimen consisted of PBMCs from the stem cell graft donor, obtained from the stem cell graft. Every receptor here comes from a human donor who donated a stem cell graft to a child with acute myeloid leukemia. The conserved cysteine and the conserved F or W are not part of the CDR3 here. Each record gives: V gene, J gene, CDR3 protein.

TRBV28	TRBJ1-2	ASSLEEYGYT
TRBV12-3/TRBV12-4	TRBJ2-3	ASRSTGTGGFDTQY
TRBV5-1	TRBJ2-2	ASSLERELF
TRBV7-9	TRBJ2-1	ASTKGSNEQF
TRBV12-3/TRBV12-4	TRBJ2-7	ASTKTGVHEQY
TRBV11-2	TRBJ1-1	ASSSVRNTEAF
TRBV6-2/TRBV6-3	TRBJ2-5	ASTKRLEEETQY
TRBV7-3	TRBJ2-1	ASSPLGGNSSYNEQF
TRBV6-1	TRBJ2-1	ASSPLAGSSYNEQF
TRBV29-1	TRBJ2-1	SVDSGQF
TRBV20-1	TRBJ2-1	SARSSGRNEQF
TRBV28	TRBJ2-1	ASRASGDYNEQF
TRBV20-1	TRBJ1-1	SARVVHTEAF
TRBV4-1	TRBJ2-3	ASSQVEGPSTDTQY
TRBV25-1	TRBJ1-6	ASSDGTGNSPLH
TRBV2	TRBJ1-1	ASVGMNTEAF
TRBV28	TRBJ1-5	ASSFPDQGNQPQH